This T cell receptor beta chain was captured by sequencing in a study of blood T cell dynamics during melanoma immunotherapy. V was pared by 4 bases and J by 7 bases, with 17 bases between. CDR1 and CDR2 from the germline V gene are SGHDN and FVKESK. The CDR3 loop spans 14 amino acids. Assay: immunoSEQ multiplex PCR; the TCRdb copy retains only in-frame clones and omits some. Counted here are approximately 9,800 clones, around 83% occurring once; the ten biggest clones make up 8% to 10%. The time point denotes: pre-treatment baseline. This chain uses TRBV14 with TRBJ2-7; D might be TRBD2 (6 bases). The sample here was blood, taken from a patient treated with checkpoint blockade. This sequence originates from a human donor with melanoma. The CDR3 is CASSLLGGAGEQYF. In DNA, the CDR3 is TGTGCCAGCAGCCTCCTTGGCGGGGCTGGGGAGCAGTACTTC.